The 21 T cell receptor beta chains presented below share a single source sample, sequenced in a study of blood T cell repertoires in COVID-19. The data were produced by immunoSEQ multiplex PCR, yet TCRdb's version contains in-frame clones alone and is incomplete. The sample has 85,000 to 95,000 clones, 76% seen once. Sequences were obtained from peripheral blood. The receptors were gathered from a man between 65 and 85 years old with acute or convalescent COVID-19.

The CDR3 here is CATVTQGSSTDTQYF. The CDR3 nucleotides are TGTGCCACCGTAACACAGGGGTCTAGCACAGATACGCAGTATTTT. The chain combines TRBV7-9 with TRBJ2-3; 7 nucleotides line up with TRBD1. The CDR3 is made up of 15 amino acids. V shed 10 bases and J 0 bases; nucleotides not matched to a gene: 10. Germline CDR1 reads SEHNR; CDR2 reads FQNEAQ (reference sequence).

In nucleotides, the CDR3 is TGTGCCAGCAGCCCGAGCGGAGGCTATGGCTACACCTTC. Amino acids: CASSPSGGYGYTF. The gene calls are TRBV3-1 (or the pseudogene TRBV3-2) and TRBJ1-2; no reliable D call. Trimming took 4 bases from V and 4 from J, leaving 10 bases between them. In germline, CDR1 is LGHDT, CDR2 YNNKEL (reference sequence). The CDR3 covers 13 residues.

J is TRBJ1-1 and V is TRBV29-1; D might be TRBD1 (6 bases). Trimming took off 0 bases at V and 4 bases at J, with 12 bases between the two ends. Germline CDR1 reads SQVTM; CDR2 reads ANQGSEA. This CDR3 has 14 residues. The CDR3 region has the DNA TGCAGCGTTGAAGAATGGGCCAGGGGCACTGAAGCTTTCTTT. Its translation: CSVEEWARGTEAFF.

This chain links TRBV2 with TRBJ1-3; TRBD1 matches at 9 bases. The CDR3 extends over 16 amino acids. Germline V gene sequence: CDR1 SNHLY, CDR2 FYNNEI. Germline trimming cut 0 bases from V and 2 bases from J; bases unmatched to any gene: 2. This chain's CDR3 is CASSEAQGAPGNTIYF. CDR3 sequence (DNA): TGTGCCAGCAGTGAAGCACAGGGGGCTCCTGGAAACACCATATATTTT.

This clone was recorded once. The chain carries TRBV24-1 and TRBJ1-2, with a possible D match to TRBD1 (5 bases). The germline V gene has CDR1 KGHDR and CDR2 SFDVKD. V gave up 4 bases and J gave up 2 bases, with 10 bases separating them. This CDR3 spans 14 amino acids. In nucleotides, the CDR3 is TGTGCCACCAGTGACTTCACAGGCAACTATGGCTACACCTTC. Its protein product is CATSDFTGNYGYTF.

J is TRBJ1-5 and V is TRBV6-1, with a weak D call TRBD1 (6 bases). The CDR3 totals 14 residues. V lost 2 bases, J lost 3 bases, and 8 bases lay in between. Germline CDR1 reads MNHNS; CDR2 reads SASEGT. CDR3 sequence reads: CASSEQGTNQPQHF. DNA of the CDR3: TGTGCCAGCAGTGAACAGGGGACCAATCAGCCCCAGCATTTT.

The rearrangement uses TRBV7-9 and TRBJ1-1; TRBD1 matches at 8 bases. The CDR3 sequence is 14 residues long. Trimming took 4 bases from V and 4 from J; bases not matched to a gene: 5. Germline V gene sequence: CDR1 SEHNR, CDR2 FQNEAQ (reference sequence). CDR3 amino acids: CASSSMTGVTEAFF. The CDR3 DNA reads as TGTGCCAGCAGCTCAATGACAGGGGTCACTGAAGCTTTCTTT.

The J gene is TRBJ1-5, the V gene TRBV5-5, with D maybe TRBD1 (6 bases). Germline CDR1 and CDR2: SGHKS and YYEKEE (reference sequence). The V end lost 0 bases, the J end lost 7 bases, and 8 bases lay between the germline ends. This CDR3 is built from 13 residues. CDR3 region: CASSLDRVQPQHF. The CDR3 DNA is TGTGCCAGCAGCTTGGACAGGGTGCAGCCCCAGCATTTT.

This clone was seen at least ten times. The chain carries TRBV30 and TRBJ1-5; 8 nucleotides match TRBD1. This CDR3 region has 13 residues. Germline CDR1 and CDR2: GTSNPN and SVGIG (reference sequence). CDR3 in DNA: TGTATCCGTTGGCGGGACAGGAAGCAGCCCCAGCATTTT. Translation gives CIRWRDRKQPQHF.

This chain joins TRBV7-3 and TRBJ2-7, with D perhaps TRBD1 (6 bases). The germline V gene encodes CDR1 SGHTA and CDR2 FQGTGA. Trimming removed 4 bases at V and 3 bases at J, with 22 bases between. The CDR3 contains 17 residues. In nucleotides, the CDR3 is TGTGCCAGCAGCTGCGTGGACAGTACCTTATCCTACTACGAGCAGTACGTC. Translation gives CASSCVDSTLSYYEQYV.

This clone occurred a few times. The chain combines TRBV13 with TRBJ2-5; the match to TRBD2 covers 10 bases. Unmatched junction bases numbered 0, after V lost 0 bases and J lost 2 bases. The germline V gene has CDR1 PRHDT and CDR2 FYEKMQ (reference sequence). The CDR3 has 15 residues. The CDR3 region is CASSLGTSGQETQYF. CDR3 bases: TGTGCCAGCAGCTTAGGGACTAGCGGGCAAGAGACCCAGTACTTC. Full variable domain (outside the CDR3, taken from reference TRBV13 and TRBJ2-5): AAGVIQSPRHLIKEKRETATLKCYPIPRHDTVYWYQQGPGQDPQFLISFYEKMQSDKGSIPDRFSAQQFSDYHSELNMSSLELGDSALYFCASSLGTSGQETQYFGPGTRLLVL.

V is TRBV7-2 and J is TRBJ1-1; weak D call: TRBD1 (6 bases). The CDR3 runs 15 residues. The V end was cut by 7 bases, the J end by 0 bases, with 15 bases between. Per germline, CDR1 SGHTA and CDR2 FQGNSA. The CDR3 is CASTPRGTVNTEAFF. In nucleotides, the CDR3 is TGTGCCAGCACCCCTAGGGGGACGGTGAACACTGAAGCTTTCTTT.

The rearrangement uses TRBV5-1 and TRBJ1-1, with TRBD1 matching over 8 bases. Looked up from germline, CDR1 is SGHRS and CDR2 is YFSETQ. The CDR3 is 14 amino acids. V was pared by 7 bases and J by 3 bases, with 8 bases of the junction left unmatched. CDR3 residues: CASSVSTGDTEAFF. The CDR3 DNA follows: TGCGCCAGCTCGGTATCGACAGGGGACACTGAAGCTTTCTTT.

The V gene is TRBV12-5, the J gene TRBJ1-5, with a possible D match to TRBD1 (6 bases). Germline-derived CDR1 and CDR2 are LGHNT and FRNRAP. V was clipped by 2 bases and J by 4 bases, with 12 bases between them. The CDR3 spans 15 residues. CDR3 protein: CASGLNGQLNQPQHF. The CDR3 nucleotides read TGTGCTAGTGGTTTGAACGGACAGCTAAATCAGCCCCAGCATTTT.

V usage is TRBV7-3 and J usage is TRBJ2-3; TRBD1 aligns across 10 bases. Germline V gene sequence: CDR1 SGHTA, CDR2 FQGTGA. This CDR3 comprises 14 residues. Trimming removed 1 base from V and 6 bases from J; junction bases left unmatched: 1. The CDR3 is CASSLMGQGDTQYF. The CDR3 nucleotides read TGTGCCAGCAGCTTAATGGGACAGGGGGATACGCAGTATTTT.

The chain links TRBV9 to TRBJ1-5; D may be TRBD1 (6 bases). The CDR3 is made up of 15 amino acids. Per germline, CDR1 SGDLS and CDR2 YYNGEE. Between the trimmed V and J ends, which lost 1 base and 5 bases, there was a span of 13 bases. CDR3 nucleotide sequence: TGTGCCAGCAGCGTACCCACAGGGAAAGATCAGCCCCAGCATTTT. This codes for CASSVPTGKDQPQHF.

The chain couples TRBV6-5 to TRBJ2-6; D unresolved. The CDR3 is 16 residues long. The germline V gene encodes CDR1 MNHEY and CDR2 SVGAGI. V was cut by 1 base and J by 0 bases, with 7 bases left in between. For the CDR3, the DNA is TGTGCCAGCAGTTACTACTCTTTCTCTGGGGCCAACGTCCTGACTTTC. Its protein is CASSYYSFSGANVLTF.

The chain has TRBV7-9 and TRBJ2-5; 8 positions agree with TRBD1. Germline V gives CDR1 SEHNR, CDR2 FQNEAQ (reference sequence). The V and J ends lost 4 bases and 0 bases, in that order; junction bases with no gene match: 4. The CDR3 has 15 amino acids. CDR3 in DNA: TGTGCCAGCAGCTCAGGGGGCAACTACCAAGAGACCCAGTACTTC. It yields the protein CASSSGGNYQETQYF.

V gene TRBV5-1 combines with J gene TRBJ2-2, with TRBD2 matching over 12 bases. J gave up 3 bases and V 3 bases, and 6 bases lay outside the gene matches. Germline V gene sequence: CDR1 SGHRS, CDR2 YFSETQ. This CDR3 spans 17 amino acids. DNA for the CDR3: TGCGCCAGCAGCTCTTCCCGACTAGCGGGGGACACCGGGGAGCTGTTTTTT. It translates to CASSSSRLAGDTGELFF.

The genes are TRBV24-1 and TRBJ1-3, with D possibly being TRBD1 (5 bases). The CDR3 totals 14 residues. With 3 bases removed from V and 2 bases from J, the gap between germline ends came to 7 bases. Germline V CDR1 and CDR2: KGHDR, SFDVKD. In nucleotides, the CDR3 is TGTGCCACCAGTGATCCGGGGGCTGGAAACACCATATATTTT. Translating it yields CATSDPGAGNTIYF.

The CDR3 sequence is CASSLAGGNEQFF. The CDR3 DNA is TGTGCCAGCAGCTTAGCGGGGGGAAATGAGCAGTTCTTC. V is TRBV7-2 and J is TRBJ2-1; D perhaps matches TRBD2 (6 bases). The germline V gene has CDR1 SGHTA and CDR2 FQGNSA. The CDR3 contains 13 residues. V lost 0 bases and J 7 bases, leaving 7 bases between the germline ends.